Shown below are 3 T cell receptor beta chains from a single sample sequenced in a study of shared clonotypes between healthy human individuals. Sequencing was performed with immunoSEQ multiplex PCR; in TCRdb, only in-frame clones are kept and a portion is missing. The repertoire consists of more than 450,000 clones, with around 74% occurring once and the leading ten covering roughly 13%. The material sequenced was PBMCs. Receptors were obtained from a middle-aged woman in good health. Some clones in this sample may be carry-over from other donors' samples.

V usage is TRBV2 and J usage is TRBJ2-5, with D maybe TRBD2 (5 bases). Trimming left V 7 bases short and J 2 bases short, with 17 bases between. CDR1 is SNHLY and CDR2 is FYNNEI in the germline V gene. The length of the CDR3 is 15 residues. The CDR3 sequence: CASMWEFRAQETQYF. CDR3 sequence (DNA): TGTGCCAGCATGTGGGAGTTTAGGGCTCAAGAGACCCAGTACTTC.

The J gene is TRBJ1-2, the V gene TRBV6-1; 8 bases map to TRBD1. Germline V lookup: CDR1 MNHNS, CDR2 SASEGT. The CDR3 loop spans 16 amino acids. Trimming cost V 4 bases and J 7 bases; bases outside gene matches: 14. The DNA of the CDR3 is TGTGCCAGCAGTGTTGGTGCAGGGGGCCAACTTAGTGGCTACACCTTC. Protein: CASSVGAGGQLSGYTF.

This clone was observed a single time. The chain uses TRBV5-6 and TRBJ2-3; D unclear. The germline CDR1 and CDR2 sequences are SGHDT and YYEEEE. The length of the CDR3 is 15 residues. The ends were cut back, 0 bases at V and 0 bases at J, with 8 bases in the middle. CDR3 in amino acids: CASSLGLVSTDTQYF. In DNA form, the CDR3 reads TGTGCCAGCAGCTTGGGGCTAGTGAGCACAGATACGCAGTATTTT.